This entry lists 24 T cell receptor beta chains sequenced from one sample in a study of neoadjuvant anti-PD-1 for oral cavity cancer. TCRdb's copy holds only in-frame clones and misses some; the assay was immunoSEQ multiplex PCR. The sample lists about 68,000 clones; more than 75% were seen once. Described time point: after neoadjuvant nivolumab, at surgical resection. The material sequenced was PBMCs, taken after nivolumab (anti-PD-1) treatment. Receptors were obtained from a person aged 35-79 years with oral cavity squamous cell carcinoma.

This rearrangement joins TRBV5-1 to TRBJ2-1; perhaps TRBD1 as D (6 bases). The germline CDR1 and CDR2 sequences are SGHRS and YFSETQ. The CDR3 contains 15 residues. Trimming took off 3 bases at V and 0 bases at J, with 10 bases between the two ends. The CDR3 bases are TGCGCCAGCAGCTACGGACAGACCTCCTACAATGAGCAGTTCTTC. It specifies CASSYGQTSYNEQFF.

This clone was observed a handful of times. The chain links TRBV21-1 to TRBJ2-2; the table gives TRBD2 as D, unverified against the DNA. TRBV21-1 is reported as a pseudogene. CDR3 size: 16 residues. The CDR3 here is CASSKDLAGPGTELFF. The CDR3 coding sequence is TGTGCCAGCAGCAAAGACCTAGCGGGGCCCGGGACGGAGCTGTTTTTT.

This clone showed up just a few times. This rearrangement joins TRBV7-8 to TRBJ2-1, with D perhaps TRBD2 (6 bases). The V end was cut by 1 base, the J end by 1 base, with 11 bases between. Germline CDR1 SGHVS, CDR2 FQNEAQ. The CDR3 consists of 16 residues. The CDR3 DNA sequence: TGTGCCAGCAGCTTAGGGCCGGGGAGGTCCTACAATGAGCAGTTCTTC. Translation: CASSLGPGRSYNEQFF.

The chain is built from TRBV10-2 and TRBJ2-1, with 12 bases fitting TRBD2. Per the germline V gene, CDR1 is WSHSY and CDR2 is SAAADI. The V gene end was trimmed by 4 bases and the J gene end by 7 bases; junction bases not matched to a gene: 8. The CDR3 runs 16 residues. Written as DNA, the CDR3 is TGCGCCAGCAGTGCGTTAACGACTAGCGGGAGAAATGAGCAGTTCTTC. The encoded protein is CASSALTTSGRNEQFF.

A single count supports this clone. The CDR3 DNA reads as TGTGCCAGTAGTATAGACAATGTTTTAGAAGACAGGCCGAACACTGAAGCTTTCTTT. Amino acid sequence: CASSIDNVLEDRPNTEAFF. This sequence joins TRBV19 and TRBJ1-1; weak D call: TRBD1 (6 bases). Trimming left V 0 bases short and J 1 base short, with 21 bases between. The V gene's germline CDR1 is LNHDA and CDR2 SQIVND (reference sequence). CDR3 length: 19 amino acids.

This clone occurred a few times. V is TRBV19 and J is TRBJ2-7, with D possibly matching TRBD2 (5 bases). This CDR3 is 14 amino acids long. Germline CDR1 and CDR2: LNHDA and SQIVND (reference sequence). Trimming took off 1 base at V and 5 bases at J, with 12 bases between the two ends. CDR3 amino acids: CASSIGRGKDEQYF. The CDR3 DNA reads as TGTGCCAGTAGTATAGGTCGGGGAAAAGACGAGCAGTACTTC.

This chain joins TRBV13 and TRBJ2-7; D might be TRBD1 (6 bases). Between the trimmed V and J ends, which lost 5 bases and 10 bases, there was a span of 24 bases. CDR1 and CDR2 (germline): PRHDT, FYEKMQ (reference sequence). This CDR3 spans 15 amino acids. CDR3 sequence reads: CASSTTQYKQGYQYF. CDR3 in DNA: TGTGCCAGCAGCACCACTCAATATAAACAGGGCTATCAGTACTTC. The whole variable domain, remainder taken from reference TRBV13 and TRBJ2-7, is AAGVIQSPRHLIKEKRETATLKCYPIPRHDTVYWYQQGPGQDPQFLISFYEKMQSDKGSIPDRFSAQQFSDYHSELNMSSLELGDSALYFCASSTTQYKQGYQYFGPGTRLTVT.

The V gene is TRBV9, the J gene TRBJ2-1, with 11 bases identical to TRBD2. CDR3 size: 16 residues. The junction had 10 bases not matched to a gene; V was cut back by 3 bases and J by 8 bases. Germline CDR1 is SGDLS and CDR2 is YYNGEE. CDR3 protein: CASSAVSGRALYEQFF. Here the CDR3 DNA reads TGTGCCAGCAGCGCCGTTAGCGGGAGGGCCCTGTATGAGCAGTTCTTC.

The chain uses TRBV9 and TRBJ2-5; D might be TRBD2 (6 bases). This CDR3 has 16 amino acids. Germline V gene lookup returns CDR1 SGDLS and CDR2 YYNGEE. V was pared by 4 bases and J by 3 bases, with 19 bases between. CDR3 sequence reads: CASSPRGAGREETQYF. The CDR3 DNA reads TGTGCCAGCAGCCCCCGCGGGGCGGGAAGGGAAGAGACCCAGTACTTC.

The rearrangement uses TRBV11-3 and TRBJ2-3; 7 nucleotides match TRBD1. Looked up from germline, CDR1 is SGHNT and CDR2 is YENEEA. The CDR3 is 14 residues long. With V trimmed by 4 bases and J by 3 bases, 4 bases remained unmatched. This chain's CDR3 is CASSSGQKTDTQYF. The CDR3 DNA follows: TGTGCCAGCAGCTCGGGACAGAAAACAGATACGCAGTATTTT.

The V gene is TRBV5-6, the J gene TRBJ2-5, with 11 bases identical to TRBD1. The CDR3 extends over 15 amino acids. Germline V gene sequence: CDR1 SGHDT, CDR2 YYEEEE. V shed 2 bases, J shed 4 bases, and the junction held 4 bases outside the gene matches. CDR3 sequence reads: CASSFGDRGGETQYF. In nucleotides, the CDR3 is TGTGCCAGCAGCTTCGGGGACAGGGGGGGAGAGACCCAGTACTTC.

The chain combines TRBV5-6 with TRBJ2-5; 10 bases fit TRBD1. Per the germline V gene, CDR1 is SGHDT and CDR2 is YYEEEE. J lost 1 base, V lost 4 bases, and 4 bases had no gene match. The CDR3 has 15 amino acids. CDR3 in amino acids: CASSLGQGVQETQYF. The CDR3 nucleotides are TGTGCCAGCAGCCTCGGACAGGGGGTCCAAGAGACCCAGTACTTC.

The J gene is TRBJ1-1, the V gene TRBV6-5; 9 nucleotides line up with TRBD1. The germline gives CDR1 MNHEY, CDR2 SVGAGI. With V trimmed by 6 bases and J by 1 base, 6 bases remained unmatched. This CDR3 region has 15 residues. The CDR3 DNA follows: TGTGCCAGCAGGGGACAGGGTTGGGGGAACACTGAAGCTTTCTTT. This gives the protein CASRGQGWGNTEAFF.

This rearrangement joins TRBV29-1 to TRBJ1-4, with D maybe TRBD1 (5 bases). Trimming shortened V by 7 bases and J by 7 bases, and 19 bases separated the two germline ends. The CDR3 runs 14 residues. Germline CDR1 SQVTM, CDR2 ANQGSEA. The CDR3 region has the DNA TGCAGCGCCTCTGACGCGGGGCTAACTGAAAAACTGTTTTTT. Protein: CSASDAGLTEKLFF.

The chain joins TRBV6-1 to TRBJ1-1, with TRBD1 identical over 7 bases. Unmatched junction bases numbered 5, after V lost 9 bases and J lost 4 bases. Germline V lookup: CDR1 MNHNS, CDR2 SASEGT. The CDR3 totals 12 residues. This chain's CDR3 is CASNRGGTEAFF. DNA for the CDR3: TGTGCCAGTAACAGGGGAGGCACTGAAGCTTTCTTT.

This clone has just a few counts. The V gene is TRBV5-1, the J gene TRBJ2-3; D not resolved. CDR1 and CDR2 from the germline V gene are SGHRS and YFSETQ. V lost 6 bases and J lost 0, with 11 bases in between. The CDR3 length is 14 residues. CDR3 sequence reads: CASKLARSTDTQYF. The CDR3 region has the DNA TGCGCCAGCAAGTTAGCAAGAAGCACAGATACGCAGTATTTT.

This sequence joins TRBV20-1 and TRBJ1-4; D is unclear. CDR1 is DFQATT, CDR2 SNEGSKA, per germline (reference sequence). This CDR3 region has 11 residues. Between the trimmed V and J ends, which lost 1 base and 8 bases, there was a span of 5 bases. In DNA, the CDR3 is TGCAGTGCTAGAGGCGTGGAAAAACTGTTTTTT. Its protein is CSARGVEKLFF.

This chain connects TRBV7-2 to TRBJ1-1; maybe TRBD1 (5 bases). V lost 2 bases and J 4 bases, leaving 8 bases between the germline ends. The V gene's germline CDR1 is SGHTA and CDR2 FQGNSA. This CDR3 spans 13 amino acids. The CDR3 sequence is CASSLRQGTEAFF. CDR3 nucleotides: TGTGCCAGCAGCTTAAGGCAGGGCACTGAAGCTTTCTTT. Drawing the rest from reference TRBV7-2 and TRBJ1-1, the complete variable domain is GAGVSQSPSNKVTEKGKDVELRCDPISGHTALYWYRQSLGQGLEFLIYFQGNSAPDKSGLPSDRFSAERTGGSVSTLTIQRTQQEDSAVYLCASSLRQGTEAFFGQGTRLTVV.

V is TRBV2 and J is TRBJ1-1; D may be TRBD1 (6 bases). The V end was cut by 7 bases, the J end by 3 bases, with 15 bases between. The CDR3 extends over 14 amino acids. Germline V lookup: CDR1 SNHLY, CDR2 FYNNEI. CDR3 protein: CASKDRKEDTEAFF. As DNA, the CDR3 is TGTGCCAGCAAAGACAGGAAGGAGGACACTGAAGCTTTCTTT.

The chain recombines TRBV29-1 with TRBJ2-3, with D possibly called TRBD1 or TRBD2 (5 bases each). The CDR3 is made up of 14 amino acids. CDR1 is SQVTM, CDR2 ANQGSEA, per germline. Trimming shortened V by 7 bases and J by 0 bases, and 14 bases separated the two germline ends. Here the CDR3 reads CSALRDHSTDTQYF. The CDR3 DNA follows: TGCAGCGCCCTCCGGGACCACAGCACAGATACGCAGTATTTT.

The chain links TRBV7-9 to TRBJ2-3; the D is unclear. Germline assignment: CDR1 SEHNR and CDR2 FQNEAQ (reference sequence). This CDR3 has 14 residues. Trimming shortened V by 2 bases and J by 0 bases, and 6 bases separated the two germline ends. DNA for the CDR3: TGTGCCAGCAGCTTAACCCCGAGCACAGATACGCAGTATTTT. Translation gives CASSLTPSTDTQYF.

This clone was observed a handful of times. This CDR3 reads CASSEGLPYEQYF. DNA for the CDR3: TGTGCCAGCAGTGAGGGACTACCTTACGAGCAGTACTTC. V usage is TRBV2 and J usage is TRBJ2-7; 7 positions agree with TRBD2. Germline V lookup: CDR1 SNHLY, CDR2 FYNNEI. This CDR3 contains 13 residues. Trimming at V came to 3 bases and at J to 4 bases, leaving 3 bases not matched to a gene.

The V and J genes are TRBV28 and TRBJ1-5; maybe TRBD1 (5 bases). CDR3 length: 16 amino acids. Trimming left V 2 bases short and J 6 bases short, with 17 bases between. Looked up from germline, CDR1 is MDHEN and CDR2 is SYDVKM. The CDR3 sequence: CASSLNGAGTGQPQHF. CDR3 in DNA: TGTGCCAGCAGTTTAAACGGGGCAGGGACGGGTCAGCCCCAGCATTTT. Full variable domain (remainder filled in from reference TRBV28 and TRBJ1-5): DVKVTQSSRYLVKRTGEKVFLECVQDMDHENMFWYRQDPGLGLRLIYFSYDVKMKEKGDIPEGYSVSREKKERFSLILESASTNQTSMYLCASSLNGAGTGQPQHFGDGTRLSIL.

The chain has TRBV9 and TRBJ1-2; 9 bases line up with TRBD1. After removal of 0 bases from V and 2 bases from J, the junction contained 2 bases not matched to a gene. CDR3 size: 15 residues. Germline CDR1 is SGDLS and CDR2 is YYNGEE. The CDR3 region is CASSVDGTGNYGYTF. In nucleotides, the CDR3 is TGTGCCAGCAGCGTAGACGGGACAGGGAACTATGGCTACACCTTC.